Presented here are 7 T cell receptor beta chains from one specimen sequenced in a study of ipilimumab plus nivolumab after autologous stem cell transplantation. Measured with immunoSEQ multiplex PCR; TCRdb has only the in-frame clones, and not every one. The data contain under 25,000 clones, approximately 85% of them singletons. Sample: PBMCs, taken in a trial of ipilimumab plus nivolumab as post-transplant consolidation. The receptors come from a male donor with diffuse large B-cell lymphoma.

This chain links TRBV5-4 with TRBJ2-5; 8 positions match TRBD2. Germline V gene sequence: CDR1 SGHNT, CDR2 YYREEE (reference sequence). The CDR3 covers 16 residues. Trimming at V came to 0 bases and at J to 4 bases, leaving 8 bases not matched to a gene. The CDR3, as DNA: TGTGCCAGCAGCTTGGGGGTAGCGGGGTTGAGAGAGACCCAGTACTTC. Amino acids: CASSLGVAGLRETQYF.

The chain is built from TRBV5-4 and TRBJ2-3, with 7 bases matching TRBD2. The CDR3 contains 14 residues. In germline, CDR1 is SGHNT, CDR2 YYREEE (reference sequence). With V trimmed by 2 bases and J by 6 bases, 6 bases remained unmatched. The CDR3 DNA follows: TGTGCCAGCAGCTTCCCGGGGGGAGAGGATACGCAGTATTTT. Protein: CASSFPGGEDTQYF.

The chain uses TRBV7-9 and TRBJ2-5; D may match TRBD1 or TRBD2 (5 bases each). The CDR3 contains 14 residues. Trimming left V 5 bases short and J 11 bases short, with 21 bases between. Germline V gene data show CDR1 as SEHNR and CDR2 as FQNEAQ (reference sequence). For the CDR3, the DNA is TGTGCCAGCAGCGCGGACCGGGGCGGGTTGAGGCAGTACTTC. Its translation is CASSADRGGLRQYF. Looking up the rest from reference TRBV7-9 and TRBJ2-5 gives the full variable domain: DTGVSQNPRHKITKRGQNVTFRCDPISEHNRLYWYRQTLGQGPEFLTYFQNEAQLEKSRLLSDRFSAERPKGSFSTLEIQRTEQGDSAMYLCASSADRGGLRQYFGPGTRLLVL.

The chain uses TRBV2 and TRBJ1-1, with TRBD1 matching over 7 bases. Germline assignment: CDR1 SNHLY and CDR2 FYNNEI. This CDR3 spans 12 amino acids. V shed 0 bases and J 11 bases; nucleotides not matched to a gene: 3. The CDR3 sequence is CASSEAGGKAFF. The CDR3 DNA reads as TGTGCCAGCAGTGAAGCAGGGGGCAAGGCTTTCTTT.

The rearrangement links TRBV6-5 to TRBJ1-1, with 8 bases identical to TRBD1. This CDR3 has 15 residues. From germline, CDR1 is MNHEY and CDR2 SVGAGI. J was trimmed by 3 bases and V by 5 bases; bases with no gene match: 8. CDR3 amino acids: CASSPRQGRDTEAFF. DNA of the CDR3: TGTGCCAGCAGTCCCAGACAGGGGAGGGACACTGAAGCTTTCTTT.

The genes are TRBV11-2 and TRBJ2-7; TRBD2 matches at 7 bases. The CDR3 has 17 amino acids. Losses at the gene ends were 4 bases for V and 5 bases for J; bases not matched to a gene: 17. The germline V gene has CDR1 SGHAT and CDR2 FQNNGV. CDR3 region: CASSSPGGEGAGHEQYF. CDR3 DNA: TGTGCCAGCAGCTCCCCGGGTGGGGAGGGCGCAGGCCACGAGCAGTACTTC.

The chain has TRBV29-1 and TRBJ2-5; TRBD2 agrees at 10 bases. Germline V lookup: CDR1 SQVTM, CDR2 ANQGSEA. The CDR3 has 16 amino acids. J lost 1 base, V lost 6 bases, and 11 bases had no gene match. This chain's CDR3 is CSVLRTSGPIQETQYF. As DNA, the CDR3 is TGCAGCGTCCTACGGACTAGCGGACCCATCCAAGAGACCCAGTACTTC.